This T cell receptor beta chain came from a study of blood T cell repertoires in COVID-19. A Seattle source enrolled patients during active infection and followed them longitudinally. The repertoire was sequenced with immunoSEQ multiplex PCR; TCRdb's copy has only in-frame clones and lacks some. The sample shows 100,000 or so clones, about 85% of them seen only once. The sample comprised peripheral blood. The origin of this receptor is a woman between 45 and 65 years old with COVID-19, enrolled during active disease.

CDR3 protein: CASSKVEGALCLFGYTF. The CDR3 DNA reads as TGTGCCAGCAGCAAAGTGGAGGGGGCCTTATGCCTTTTTGGCTACACCTTC. The chain employs TRBV21-1 and TRBJ1-2; no check of the table's D call, TRBD1, against the DNA was made. TRBV21-1 is labeled a pseudogene. The CDR3 length is 17 residues.